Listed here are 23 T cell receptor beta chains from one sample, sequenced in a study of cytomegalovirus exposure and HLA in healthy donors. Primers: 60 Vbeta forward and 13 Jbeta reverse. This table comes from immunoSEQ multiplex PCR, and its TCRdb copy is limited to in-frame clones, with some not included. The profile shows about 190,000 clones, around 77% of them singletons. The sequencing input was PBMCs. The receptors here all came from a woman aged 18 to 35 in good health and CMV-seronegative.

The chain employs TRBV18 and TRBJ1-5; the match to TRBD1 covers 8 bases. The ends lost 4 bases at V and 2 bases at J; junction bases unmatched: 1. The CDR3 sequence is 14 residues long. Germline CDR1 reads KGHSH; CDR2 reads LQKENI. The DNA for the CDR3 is TGTGCCAGCTCACGGGGACAGGGCAATCAGCCCCAGCATTTT. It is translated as CASSRGQGNQPQHF.

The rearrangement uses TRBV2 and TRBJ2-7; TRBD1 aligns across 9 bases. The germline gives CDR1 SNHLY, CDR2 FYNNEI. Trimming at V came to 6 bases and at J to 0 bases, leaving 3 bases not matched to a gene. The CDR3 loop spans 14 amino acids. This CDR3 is CASRAGQGSYEQYF. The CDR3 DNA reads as TGTGCCAGCAGAGCGGGACAGGGCTCCTACGAGCAGTACTTC.

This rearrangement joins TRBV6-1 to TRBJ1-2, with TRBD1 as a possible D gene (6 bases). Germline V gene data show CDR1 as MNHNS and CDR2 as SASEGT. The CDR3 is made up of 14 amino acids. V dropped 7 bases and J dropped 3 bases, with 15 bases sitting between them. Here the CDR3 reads CASISGAADYGYTF. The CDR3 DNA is TGTGCCAGCATATCAGGGGCGGCAGACTATGGCTACACCTTC.

CDR3 DNA sequence: TGTGCCTGGAGTCGGCGGAGGTCACACACCGGGGAGCTGTTTTTT. Translating it yields CAWSRRRSHTGELFF. The V and J genes are TRBV30 and TRBJ2-2, with a tentative D call TRBD2 (5 bases). This CDR3 is built from 15 residues. Per germline, CDR1 GTSNPN and CDR2 SVGIG (reference sequence). Between the trimmed V and J ends, which lost 2 bases and 3 bases, there was a span of 13 bases.

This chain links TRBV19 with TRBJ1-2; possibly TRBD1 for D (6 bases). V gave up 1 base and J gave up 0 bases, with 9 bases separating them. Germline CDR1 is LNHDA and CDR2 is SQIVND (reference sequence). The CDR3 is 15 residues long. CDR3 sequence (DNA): TGTGCCAGTAGTATAGGCAGGGGAGCTAACTATGGCTACACCTTC. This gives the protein CASSIGRGANYGYTF.

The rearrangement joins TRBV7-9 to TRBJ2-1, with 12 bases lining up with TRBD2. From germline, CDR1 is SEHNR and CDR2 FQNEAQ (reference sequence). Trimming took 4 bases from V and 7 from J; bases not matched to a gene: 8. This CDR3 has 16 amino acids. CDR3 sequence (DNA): TGTGCCAGCAGCTCCCTCGACCTAGCGGGAGGGAATGAGCAGTTCTTC. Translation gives CASSSLDLAGGNEQFF.

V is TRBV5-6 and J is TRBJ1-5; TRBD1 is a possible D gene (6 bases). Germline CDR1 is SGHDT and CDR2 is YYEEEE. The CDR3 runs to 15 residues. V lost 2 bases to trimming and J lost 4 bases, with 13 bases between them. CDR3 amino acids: CASSFMAQGNQPQHF. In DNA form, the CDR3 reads TGTGCCAGCAGCTTTATGGCGCAGGGGAATCAGCCCCAGCATTTT.

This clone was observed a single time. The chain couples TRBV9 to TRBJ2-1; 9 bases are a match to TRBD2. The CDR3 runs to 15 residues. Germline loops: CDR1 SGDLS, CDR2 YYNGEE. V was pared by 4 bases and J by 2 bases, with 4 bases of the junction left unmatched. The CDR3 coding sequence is TGTGCCAGCAGCCCCCTAGCGGGAACCTACAATGAGCAGTTCTTC. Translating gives CASSPLAGTYNEQFF.

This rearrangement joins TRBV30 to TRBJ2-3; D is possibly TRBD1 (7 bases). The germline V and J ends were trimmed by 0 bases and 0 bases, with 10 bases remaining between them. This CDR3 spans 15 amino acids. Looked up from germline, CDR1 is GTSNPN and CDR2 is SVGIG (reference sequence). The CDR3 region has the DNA TGTGCCTGGAGTGTCGGGGGACAGAGCACAGATACGCAGTATTTT. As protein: CAWSVGGQSTDTQYF.

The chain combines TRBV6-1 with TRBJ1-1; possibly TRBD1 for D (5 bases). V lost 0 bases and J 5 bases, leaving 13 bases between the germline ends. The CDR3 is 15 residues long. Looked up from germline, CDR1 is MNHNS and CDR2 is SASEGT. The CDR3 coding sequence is TGTGCCAGCAGTGAAGCGGGGCAGGTAAAGACTGAAGCTTTCTTT. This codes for CASSEAGQVKTEAFF.

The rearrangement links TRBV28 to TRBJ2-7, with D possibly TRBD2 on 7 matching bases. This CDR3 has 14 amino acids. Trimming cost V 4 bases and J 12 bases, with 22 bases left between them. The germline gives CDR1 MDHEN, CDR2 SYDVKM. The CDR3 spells CASSSPGAGARSYF. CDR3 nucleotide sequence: TGTGCCAGCAGTTCCCCGGGGGCGGGGGCCCGTTCGTACTTC.

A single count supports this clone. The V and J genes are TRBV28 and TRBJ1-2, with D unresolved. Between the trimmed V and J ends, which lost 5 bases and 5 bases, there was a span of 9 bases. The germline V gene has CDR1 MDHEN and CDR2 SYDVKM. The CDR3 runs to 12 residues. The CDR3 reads CASSPHGYGYTF. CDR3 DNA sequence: TGTGCCAGCAGTCCTCACGGGTATGGCTACACCTTC.

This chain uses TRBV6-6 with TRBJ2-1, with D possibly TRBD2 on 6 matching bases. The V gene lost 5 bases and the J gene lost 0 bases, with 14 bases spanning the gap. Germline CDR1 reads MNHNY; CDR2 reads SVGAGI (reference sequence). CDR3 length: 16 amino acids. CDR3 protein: CASSGRVGSSYNEQFF. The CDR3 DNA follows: TGTGCCAGCAGTGGCAGGGTCGGGAGCTCCTACAATGAGCAGTTCTTC.

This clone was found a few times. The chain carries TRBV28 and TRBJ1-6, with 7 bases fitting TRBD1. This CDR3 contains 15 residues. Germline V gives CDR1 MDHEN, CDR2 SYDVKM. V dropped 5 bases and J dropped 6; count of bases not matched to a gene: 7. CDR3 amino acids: CASSLTWTGNSPLHF. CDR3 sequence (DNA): TGTGCCAGCAGTCTTACCTGGACAGGTAATTCACCCCTCCACTTT.

The CDR3 region has the DNA TGTGCCAGCAGCAACAGGGGGAGCACTGAAGCTTTCTTT. Encoded protein: CASSNRGSTEAFF. The chain employs TRBV7-3 and TRBJ1-1; TRBD1 agrees at 8 bases. This CDR3 has 13 amino acids. Germline V lookup: CDR1 SGHTA, CDR2 FQGTGA. V lost 5 bases to trimming and J lost 4 bases; unmatched junction nucleotides: 3.

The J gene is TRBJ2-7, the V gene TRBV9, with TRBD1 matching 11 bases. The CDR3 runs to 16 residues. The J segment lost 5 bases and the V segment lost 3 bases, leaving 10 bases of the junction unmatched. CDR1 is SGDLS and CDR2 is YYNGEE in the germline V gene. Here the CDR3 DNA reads TGTGCCAGCAGCGCGACCGGACAGGGGGCAACTAACGAGCAGTACTTC. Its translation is CASSATGQGATNEQYF.

The chain's CDR3 is CASSLWAGDAYEQYF. In nucleotides, the CDR3 is TGTGCCAGCAGTTTATGGGCAGGGGACGCCTACGAGCAGTACTTC. The rearrangement joins TRBV28 to TRBJ2-5; D is possibly TRBD1 (6 bases). The J call is uncertain, as TRBJ2-7 better fits the DNA end. Germline V gene data show CDR1 as MDHEN and CDR2 as SYDVKM. CDR3 length equals 15 residues.

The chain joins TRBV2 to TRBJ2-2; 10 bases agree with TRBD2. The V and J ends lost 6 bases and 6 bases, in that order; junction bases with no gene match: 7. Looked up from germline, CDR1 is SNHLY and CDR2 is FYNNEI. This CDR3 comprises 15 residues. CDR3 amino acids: CASSPSGRGSGELFF. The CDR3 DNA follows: TGTGCCAGCAGCCCAAGCGGGAGGGGGTCCGGGGAGCTGTTTTTT.

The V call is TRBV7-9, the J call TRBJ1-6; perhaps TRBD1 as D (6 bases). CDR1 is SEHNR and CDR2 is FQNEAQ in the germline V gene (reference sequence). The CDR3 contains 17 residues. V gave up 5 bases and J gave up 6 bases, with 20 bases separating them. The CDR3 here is CASSQYRVLSANSPLHF. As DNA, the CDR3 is TGTGCCAGCAGCCAATACAGGGTTTTGTCGGCTAATTCACCCCTCCACTTT.

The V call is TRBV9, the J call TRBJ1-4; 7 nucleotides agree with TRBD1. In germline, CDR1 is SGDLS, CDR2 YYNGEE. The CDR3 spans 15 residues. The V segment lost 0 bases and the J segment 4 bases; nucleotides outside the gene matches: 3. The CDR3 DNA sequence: TGTGCCAGCAGCGTAGGGGGACAGTATAATGAAAAACTGTTTTTT. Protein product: CASSVGGQYNEKLFF.

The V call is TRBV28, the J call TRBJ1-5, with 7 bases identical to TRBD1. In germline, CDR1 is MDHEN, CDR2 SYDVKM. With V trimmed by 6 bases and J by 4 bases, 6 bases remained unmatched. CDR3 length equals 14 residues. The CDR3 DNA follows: TGTGCCAGCAGACTGGGACAGAATAATCAGCCCCAGCATTTT. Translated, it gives CASRLGQNNQPQHF.

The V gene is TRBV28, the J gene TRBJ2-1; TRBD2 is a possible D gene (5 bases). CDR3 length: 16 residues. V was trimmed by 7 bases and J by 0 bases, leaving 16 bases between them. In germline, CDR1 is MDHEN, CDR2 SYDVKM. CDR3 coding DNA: TGTGCCAGCACCTATACTAGTTTCAGCTCCTACAATGAGCAGTTCTTC. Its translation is CASTYTSFSSYNEQFF.

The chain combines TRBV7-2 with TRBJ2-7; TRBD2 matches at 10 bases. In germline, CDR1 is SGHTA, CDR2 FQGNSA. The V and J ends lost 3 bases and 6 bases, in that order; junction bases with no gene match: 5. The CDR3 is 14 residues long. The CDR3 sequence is CASSLSGRAFEQYF. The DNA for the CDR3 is TGTGCCAGCAGCTTGAGCGGGAGGGCTTTCGAGCAGTACTTC.